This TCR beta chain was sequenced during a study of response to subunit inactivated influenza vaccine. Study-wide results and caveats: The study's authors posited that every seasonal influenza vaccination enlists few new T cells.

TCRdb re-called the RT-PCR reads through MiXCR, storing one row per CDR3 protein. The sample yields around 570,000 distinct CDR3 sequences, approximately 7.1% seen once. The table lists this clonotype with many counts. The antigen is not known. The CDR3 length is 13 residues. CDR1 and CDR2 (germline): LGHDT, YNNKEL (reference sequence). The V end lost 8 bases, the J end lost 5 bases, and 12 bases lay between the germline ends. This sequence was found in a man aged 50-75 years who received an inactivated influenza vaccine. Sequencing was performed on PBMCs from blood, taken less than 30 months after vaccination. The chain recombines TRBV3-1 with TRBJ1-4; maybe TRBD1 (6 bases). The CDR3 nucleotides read TGTGCCAGCGGCGGGACACGGAATGAAAAACTGTTTTTT. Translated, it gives CASGGTRNEKLFF.